Each of the 9 T cell receptor beta chains below was sequenced from the same sample in a study of patients and donors after allogeneic stem cell transplantation. TCRdb reprocessed the RT-PCR reads with MiXCR, giving one entry per CDR3 protein. In the table there are roughly 200,000 distinct CDR3 sequences, around two fifths of which are singletons. The sequenced material came from blood, either unsorted or a sorted T cell fraction (not recorded which). All receptors derive from a human donor who was either an allogeneic HSCT recipient or a stem cell or donor lymphocyte infusion donor (not recorded which). It is not recorded whose cells these are; they may come from a transplant donor.

The chain carries TRBV12-3 or TRBV12-4 and TRBJ1-2; D is perhaps TRBD1 (5 bases). The CDR3 consists of 15 residues. V was cut by 5 bases and J by 2 bases, with 15 bases left in between. CDR3 nucleotides: TGTGCCAGCAGTCCAGCCGGAGGGGAAAACTATGGCTACACCTTC. Its translation: CASSPAGGENYGYTF.

The J gene is TRBJ2-1, the V gene TRBV29-1; 7 bases match TRBD1. CDR3 length: 15 residues. Germline lookup yields CDR1 SQVTM and CDR2 ANQGSEA. The V gene end was trimmed by 2 bases and the J gene end by 3 bases; junction bases not matched to a gene: 7. As DNA, the CDR3 is TGCAGCGTTGAACGGTGGGGACAGATCTACAATGAGCAGTTCTTC. Residues: CSVERWGQIYNEQFF.

The J gene is TRBJ2-2, the V gene TRBV12-3 or TRBV12-4; D gene unclear. Trimming pared 6 bases from V and 8 bases from J, leaving 10 bases between. The CDR3 covers 12 residues. The CDR3 region is CASRGTMGELFF. The CDR3 DNA is TGTGCCAGCAGGGGCACCATGGGGGAGCTGTTTTTT.

The chain links TRBV12-3 or TRBV12-4 to TRBJ2-4, with no clear D. The V end lost 3 bases, the J end lost 7 bases, and 10 bases lay between the germline ends. CDR3 length: 13 amino acids. The CDR3 DNA is TGTGCCAGCAGTTTTCACCCCGGGAACATTCAGTACTTC. This translates into CASSFHPGNIQYF.

This clonotype was counted between two and nine times. The chain carries TRBV3-1 and TRBJ1-6, with 7 bases fitting TRBD1. From germline, CDR1 is LGHDT and CDR2 YNNKEL (reference sequence). Unmatched junction bases numbered 4, after V lost 4 bases and J lost 7 bases. This CDR3 is 14 amino acids long. The CDR3 protein is CASSRDRENSPLHF. The CDR3 coding sequence is TGTGCCAGCAGCCGAGACAGGGAAAATTCACCCCTCCACTTT.

This clonotype was observed a handful of times. The rearrangement joins TRBV10-3 to TRBJ2-2; 11 bases fit TRBD1. Unmatched junction bases numbered 4, after V lost 4 bases and J lost 0 bases. Germline CDR1 reads ENHRY; CDR2 reads SYGVKD. The CDR3 spans 17 residues. CDR3 coding DNA: TGTGCCATCAGTGTAAAGGACAGGGGGCCGAACACCGGGGAGCTGTTTTTT. Protein: CAISVKDRGPNTGELFF.

This clonotype has more than one count but fewer than ten. The J gene is TRBJ1-1, the V gene TRBV18, with a weak D call TRBD1 (5 bases). There are 15 residues in the CDR3. V was cut by 6 bases and J by 4 bases, with 18 bases left in between. The germline V gene has CDR1 KGHSH and CDR2 LQKENI. Here the CDR3 reads CASSRGTAGSTEAFF. The DNA of the CDR3 is TGTGCCAGCTCCCGTGGGACCGCCGGGAGCACTGAAGCTTTCTTT.

This clonotype was picked up many times. Mismatch with germline at one junction end may stem from a read error. V and J are TRBV5-1 and TRBJ1-2; D gene uncertain. CDR1 and CDR2 from the germline V gene are SGHRS and YFSETQ. This CDR3 has 13 residues. The CDR3 DNA reads as TGTGCCAGCAGTTTAGCGGGCGGGTATGGCTACACCTTC. Amino acid sequence: CASSLAGGYGYTF.

There are a few counts of this clonotype. V gene TRBV12-3 or TRBV12-4 combines with J gene TRBJ1-2; 11 nucleotides agree with TRBD1. The CDR3 length is 15 residues. Trimming took 4 bases from V and 6 from J; bases not matched to a gene: 7. The CDR3 DNA reads TGTGCCAGCAGTTCGTGGGACAGGGGGGTAAATGGCTACACCTTC. Protein: CASSSWDRGVNGYTF.